These 26 T cell receptor beta chains were sequenced from one sample in a study of control samples from healthy donors and cancer patients. Method: immunoSEQ multiplex PCR; TCRdb's copy keeps in-frame clones and lacks some. This sample carries 95,000 to 150,000 clones, approximately 90% of them seen once, and the ten largest clones take 7.8%. The sample comprised blood. Source of these receptors: a woman aged 18 to 35 in good health.

The V gene is TRBV19, the J gene TRBJ2-7; a possible D gene is TRBD2 (6 bases). Trimming left V 7 bases short and J 0 bases short, with 13 bases between. The CDR3 covers 14 residues. The germline gives CDR1 LNHDA, CDR2 SQIVND (reference sequence). The CDR3 protein is CASTRTIGSYEQYF. DNA for the CDR3: TGTGCCAGTACTCGGACTATCGGCTCCTACGAGCAGTACTTC.

The CDR3 here is CASSEGQGALREQYF. The DNA of the CDR3 is TGTGCCAGCAGTGAAGGACAGGGGGCGCTTCGGGAGCAGTACTTC. This chain uses TRBV2 with TRBJ2-7; TRBD1 matches 10 bases. CDR1 is SNHLY and CDR2 is FYNNEI in the germline V gene. Unmatched junction bases numbered 7, after V lost 1 base and J lost 7 bases. The CDR3 is made up of 15 amino acids.

The rearrangement uses TRBV6-5 and TRBJ2-1, with D possibly TRBD1 on 6 matching bases. The V end lost 0 bases, the J end lost 8 bases, and 11 bases lay between the germline ends. This CDR3 has 14 residues. Germline V lookup: CDR1 MNHEY, CDR2 SVGAGI. The CDR3 region is CASSYSLQGDEQFF. The CDR3, as DNA: TGTGCCAGCAGTTACTCTCTACAGGGCGATGAGCAGTTCTTC.

This chain joins TRBV7-9 and TRBJ1-1; D is unresolved. CDR1 is SEHNR, CDR2 FQNEAQ, per germline (reference sequence). V lost 0 bases and J 5 bases, leaving 4 bases between the germline ends. The CDR3 consists of 12 residues. The chain's CDR3 is CASSLAGTEAFF. CDR3 sequence (DNA): TGTGCCAGCAGCTTAGCCGGGACTGAAGCTTTCTTT.

The chain has TRBV28 and TRBJ2-3; 8 bases agree with TRBD1. The CDR3 has 16 amino acids. CDR1 is MDHEN, CDR2 SYDVKM, per germline. The V segment lost 5 bases and the J segment 1 base; nucleotides outside the gene matches: 8. The CDR3 nucleotides are TGTGCCAGCAGTACGCCACAGGGGGAGGGCACAGATACGCAGTATTTT. It is translated as CASSTPQGEGTDTQYF.

This chain uses TRBV18 with TRBJ2-2, with unresolved D. V gave up 3 bases and J gave up 0 bases, with 11 bases separating them. Per germline, CDR1 KGHSH and CDR2 LQKENI. CDR3 length: 16 amino acids. The CDR3 nucleotides are TGTGCCAGCTCACCGATAGGGTCCGCGAACACCGGGGAGCTGTTTTTT. It specifies CASSPIGSANTGELFF.

The chain couples TRBV6-2 or TRBV6-3 to TRBJ1-1; unclear D gene. Between the trimmed V and J ends, which lost 5 bases and 1 base, there was a span of 5 bases. This CDR3 has 12 residues. The V gene's germline CDR1 is MNHEY and CDR2 SVGEGT. For the CDR3, the DNA is TGTGCCAGCAGTGTAGAGAACACTGAAGCTTTCTTT. This encodes CASSVENTEAFF.

V is TRBV7-2 and J is TRBJ2-6; the D gene is possibly TRBD2 (5 bases). V was pared by 4 bases and J by 4 bases, with 11 bases between. The CDR3 runs 15 residues. Germline V gene lookup returns CDR1 SGHTA and CDR2 FQGNSA. CDR3 sequence (DNA): TGTGCCAGCAGCTCCCGAGCGGTCGGGGCCAACGTCCTGACTTTC. Its protein product is CASSSRAVGANVLTF.

The V and J genes are TRBV7-2 and TRBJ2-7, with TRBD2 as a possible D gene (5 bases). Germline V gene lookup returns CDR1 SGHTA and CDR2 FQGNSA. The V and J ends lost 2 bases and 4 bases respectively, with 15 bases between them. The CDR3 is made up of 15 amino acids. The chain's CDR3 is CASSLRVGSVYEQYF. The CDR3 coding sequence is TGTGCCAGCAGCTTAAGGGTCGGTAGCGTATACGAGCAGTACTTC. Complete variable domain (other parts from reference TRBV7-2 and TRBJ2-7): GAGVSQSPSNKVTEKGKDVELRCDPISGHTALYWYRQSLGQGLEFLIYFQGNSAPDKSGLPSDRFSAERTGGSVSTLTIQRTQQEDSAVYLCASSLRVGSVYEQYFGPGTRLTVT.

The chain links TRBV20-1 to TRBJ2-5, with D tentatively TRBD1 (6 bases). Per the germline V gene, CDR1 is DFQATT and CDR2 is SNEGSKA (reference sequence). The V end lost 6 bases, the J end lost 5 bases, and 10 bases lay between the germline ends. The CDR3 covers 11 residues. CDR3 nucleotide sequence: TGCAGTGCCCGCCAGGGGGAGACCCAGTACTTC. Amino acid sequence: CSARQGETQYF.

In its sample, this clone was seen once. The V and J genes are TRBV7-2 and TRBJ2-2, with TRBD2 matching 16 bases. J gave up 9 bases and V 3 bases, and 10 bases lay outside the gene matches. CDR3 length: 18 amino acids. CDR1 is SGHTA and CDR2 is FQGNSA in the germline V gene. CDR3 region: CASSFRGTSGGAGRELFF. Here the CDR3 DNA reads TGTGCCAGCAGCTTCAGAGGGACTAGCGGGGGGGCCGGCCGGGAGCTGTTTTTT. The variable domain in full, with the rest retrieved from reference TRBV7-2 and TRBJ2-2, is GAGVSQSPSNKVTEKGKDVELRCDPISGHTALYWYRQSLGQGLEFLIYFQGNSAPDKSGLPSDRFSAERTGGSVSTLTIQRTQQEDSAVYLCASSFRGTSGGAGRELFFGEGSRLTVL.

Here the CDR3 DNA reads TGTGCCAGCAGCTTAGTAGGGACAGACGGCACTGAAGCTTTCTTT. Translation: CASSLVGTDGTEAFF. The chain uses TRBV7-2 and TRBJ1-1, with 7 positions matching TRBD1. V shed 1 base and J 4 bases; nucleotides not matched to a gene: 6. The CDR3 runs to 15 residues. In germline, CDR1 is SGHTA, CDR2 FQGNSA. The complete variable domain, with remaining parts taken from reference TRBV7-2 and TRBJ1-1, reads GAGVSQSPSNKVTEKGKDVELRCDPISGHTALYWYRQSLGQGLEFLIYFQGNSAPDKSGLPSDRFSAERTGGSVSTLTIQRTQQEDSAVYLCASSLVGTDGTEAFFGQGTRLTVV.

V usage is TRBV6-2 or TRBV6-3 and J usage is TRBJ2-2; 7 nucleotides match TRBD1. CDR1 and CDR2 (germline): MNHEY, SVGEGT. With 6 bases clipped from V and 3 bases from J, the junction kept 10 bases outside the gene matches. The CDR3 has 16 residues. The CDR3 loop reads CASSPAYDRDTGELFF. As DNA, the CDR3 is TGTGCCAGCAGCCCTGCTTATGACAGGGACACCGGGGAGCTGTTTTTT.

This chain links TRBV4-2 with TRBJ2-1; 12 nucleotides align to TRBD2. The CDR3 runs to 17 residues. Germline CDR1 is LGHNA and CDR2 is YNFKEQ. With 2 bases clipped from V and 7 bases from J, the junction kept 9 bases outside the gene matches. The CDR3 bases are TGTGCCAGCAGCCAACCCCTATCCGGGACTAGCGGGAATGAGCAGTTCTTC. Its translation: CASSQPLSGTSGNEQFF.

This rearrangement joins TRBV4-2 to TRBJ2-3, with 9 positions matching TRBD2. J was trimmed by 0 bases and V by 0 bases; bases with no gene match: 4. The CDR3 contains 17 residues. The V gene's germline CDR1 is LGHNA and CDR2 YNFKEQ. In nucleotides, the CDR3 is TGTGCCAGCAGCCAAGAACCGGGACTAGCTAGCACAGATACGCAGTATTTT. This translates into CASSQEPGLASTDTQYF.

CDR3 DNA sequence: TGTGCCAGCAGCGTGAGCGGACAGGGTTCGTCACCCCTCCACTTT. This translates into CASSVSGQGSSPLHF. The V and J genes are TRBV9 and TRBJ1-6; TRBD1 matches 8 bases. This CDR3 comprises 15 residues. Germline CDR1 reads SGDLS; CDR2 reads YYNGEE. J was trimmed by 10 bases and V by 2 bases; bases with no gene match: 8.

The V gene is TRBV6-2 or TRBV6-3, the J gene TRBJ1-5, with D hard to call. The CDR3 has 13 amino acids. V lost 2 bases and J lost 4, with 6 bases in between. Germline V gene data show CDR1 as MNHEY and CDR2 as SVGEGT. The CDR3 sequence: CASSYGQNQPQHF. In DNA form, the CDR3 reads TGTGCCAGCAGTTACGGGCAGAATCAGCCCCAGCATTTT.

The V call is TRBV6-5, the J call TRBJ2-1; D call uncertain. The germline CDR1 and CDR2 sequences are MNHEY and SVGAGI. CDR3 length: 14 residues. Between the trimmed V and J ends, which lost 5 bases and 8 bases, there was a span of 16 bases. The CDR3 sequence is CASSLDPGHDEQFF. DNA for the CDR3: TGTGCCAGCAGTCTTGACCCGGGTCACGATGAGCAGTTCTTC.

This clone has just one count. The CDR3 region is CASSGWGLQSGELFF. For the CDR3, the DNA is TGTGCCAGCAGCGGATGGGGACTACAGTCCGGGGAGCTGTTTTTT. This sequence joins TRBV7-2 and TRBJ2-2, with 7 bases fitting TRBD2. CDR1 is SGHTA and CDR2 is FQGNSA in the germline V gene. Germline trimming cut 5 bases from V and 6 bases from J; bases unmatched to any gene: 9. The CDR3 totals 15 residues.

The chain combines TRBV28 with TRBJ1-2; D uncertain. This CDR3 is 15 amino acids long. Germline CDR1 reads MDHEN; CDR2 reads SYDVKM. V gave up 6 bases and J gave up 0 bases, with 14 bases separating them. The CDR3: CASRVEGPPNYGYTF. The CDR3 DNA follows: TGTGCCAGCAGGGTGGAAGGCCCCCCTAACTATGGCTACACCTTC.

The J gene is TRBJ1-1, the V gene TRBV2, with D maybe TRBD1 (6 bases). Germline lookup yields CDR1 SNHLY and CDR2 FYNNEI. This CDR3 region has 16 residues. The V gene lost 6 bases and the J gene lost 1 base, with 18 bases spanning the gap. The CDR3 is CASSGGPQGQNTEAFF. The DNA of the CDR3 is TGTGCCAGCAGCGGAGGCCCACAGGGACAGAACACTGAAGCTTTCTTT.

This clone is a singleton in its sample. V is TRBV4-1 and J is TRBJ2-7; D might be TRBD1 or TRBD2, each matching 5 bases. The CDR3 is made up of 15 amino acids. From germline, CDR1 is MGHRA and CDR2 YSYEKL. Trimming took off 0 bases at V and 0 bases at J, with 9 bases between the two ends. The chain's CDR3 is CASSQDWGSSYEQYF. The CDR3 region has the DNA TGCGCCAGCAGCCAAGATTGGGGGAGCTCCTACGAGCAGTACTTC.

This clone was counted only a few times. The rearrangement uses TRBV5-4 and TRBJ1-2; D ambiguous. Deletions cut 0 bases from V and 1 base from J, with 7 bases between. Germline V lookup: CDR1 SGHNT, CDR2 YYREEE (reference sequence). This CDR3 comprises 14 residues. CDR3 in DNA: TGTGCCAGCAGCTTGGACAGATTTAACTATGGCTACACCTTC. Protein: CASSLDRFNYGYTF.

The J gene is TRBJ1-1, the V gene TRBV14; 8 bases align to TRBD1. Germline values: CDR1 SGHDN, CDR2 FVKESK. The CDR3 length is 18 residues. Unmatched junction bases numbered 16, after V lost 1 base and J lost 6 bases. CDR3 in DNA: TGTGCCAGCAGCCAAGTAGGAGGCGAGAGGACAGGGTACTCTGAAGCTTTCTTT. It yields the protein CASSQVGGERTGYSEAFF.

The rearrangement joins TRBV5-1 to TRBJ2-3; possibly TRBD2 for D (6 bases). Looked up from germline, CDR1 is SGHRS and CDR2 is YFSETQ. The CDR3 sequence is 13 residues long. Trimming cost V 1 base and J 10 bases, with 13 bases left between them. For the CDR3, the DNA is TGCGCCAGCAGCTTGTGGGGCGGGACTGCGCAGTATTTT. This translates into CASSLWGGTAQYF.

The J gene is TRBJ2-5, the V gene TRBV20-1, with D possibly being TRBD2 (6 bases). This CDR3 contains 14 residues. V was clipped by 3 bases and J by 2 bases, with 13 bases between them. Germline values: CDR1 DFQATT, CDR2 SNEGSKA (reference sequence). The CDR3 protein is CSASRLGRQETQYF. CDR3 DNA sequence: TGCAGTGCTAGTCGACTAGGGAGACAAGAGACCCAGTACTTC.